A selection of T cell receptor beta chains follows, all from one sample in a study of Ad26.COV2.S vaccination and SARS-CoV-2 variants. TCRdb's table, derived via immunoSEQ multiplex PCR, lists solely in-frame clones and lacks some. Among approximately 340,000 clones listed, more than 75% were seen once. The sample here was peripheral blood, taken in a trial of Ad26.COV2.S vaccine versus placebo. The source of these receptors is a person aged 18-65 years who received the Ad26.COV2.S COVID-19 vaccine or a placebo. The CDR3 runs from the conserved cysteine through the conserved F or W. Each record gives: CDR3 length, J gene, D gene, clone size, V gene, CDR3 protein, CDR3 DNA. D genes are given only for firm matches. Size is stated for part of the rows, as once, few or many counts, or as a class when the clone is expanded.

len: 13
j_gene: TRBJ1-2
d_gene: .
abundance: few
v_gene: TRBV7-9
CDR3aa: CASSLGAGDGYTF
CDR3nt: TGTGCCAGCAGCTTAGGGGCGGGGGATGGCTACACCTTC

len: 12
j_gene: TRBJ1-1
d_gene: .
abundance: .
v_gene: TRBV27
CDR3aa: CASSFLGTEAFF
CDR3nt: TGTGCCAGCAGTTTCCTTGGGACTGAAGCTTTCTTT

len: 15
j_gene: TRBJ2-2
d_gene: .
abundance: .
v_gene: TRBV18
CDR3aa: CATAGPGTRDGELFF
CDR3nt: TGTGCCACCGCGGGCCCGGGGACCAGGGACGGGGAGCTGTTTTTT

len: 14
j_gene: TRBJ2-2
d_gene: TRBD1
abundance: .
v_gene: TRBV28
CDR3aa: CASTWTGVGGELFF
CDR3nt: TGTGCCAGTACCTGGACAGGGGTGGGCGGGGAGCTGTTTTTT

len: 11
j_gene: TRBJ2-7
d_gene: .
abundance: .
v_gene: TRBV6-5
CDR3aa: CASRDSYEQYF
CDR3nt: TGTGCCAGTCGGGACTCCTACGAGCAGTACTTC

len: 15
j_gene: TRBJ2-7
d_gene: .
abundance: .
v_gene: TRBV7-2
CDR3aa: CASSLVGGLTYEQYF
CDR3nt: TGTGCCAGCAGCTTAGTTGGGGGATTGACCTACGAGCAGTACTTC

len: 16
j_gene: TRBJ2-2
d_gene: .
abundance: .
v_gene: TRBV28
CDR3aa: CASSTRRQGGTGELFF
CDR3nt: TGTGCCAGCAGCACCAGACGGCAGGGGGGCACCGGGGAGCTGTTTTTT

len: 13
j_gene: TRBJ1-4
d_gene: .
abundance: .
v_gene: TRBV7-9
CDR3aa: CASSRQLNEKLFF
CDR3nt: TGTGCCAGCAGCCGACAGCTGAATGAAAAACTGTTTTTT

len: 16
j_gene: TRBJ2-3
d_gene: TRBD2
abundance: .
v_gene: TRBV5-6
CDR3aa: CASSKLAGGSTDTQYF
CDR3nt: TGTGCCAGCAGCAAACTAGCGGGAGGGAGCACAGATACGCAGTATTTT

len: 17
j_gene: TRBJ1-2
d_gene: TRBD1
abundance: .
v_gene: TRBV5-6
CDR3aa: CASSWGRTGRANYGYTF
CDR3nt: TGTGCCAGCAGCTGGGGAAGGACAGGGAGAGCTAACTATGGCTACACCTTC

len: 13
j_gene: TRBJ2-7
d_gene: .
abundance: .
v_gene: TRBV9
CDR3aa: CASSVGNSYEQYF
CDR3nt: TGTGCCAGCAGCGTAGGTAACAGCTACGAGCAGTACTTC

len: 16
j_gene: TRBJ2-3
d_gene: .
abundance: .
v_gene: TRBV30
CDR3aa: CAWTPPAAASTDTQYF
CDR3nt: TGTGCCTGGACCCCTCCCGCGGCCGCTAGCACAGATACGCAGTATTTT

len: 14
j_gene: TRBJ1-4
d_gene: .
abundance: once
v_gene: TRBV5-1
CDR3aa: CASSLVGFNEKLFF
CDR3nt: TGCGCCAGCAGCTTGGTTGGGTTTAATGAAAAACTGTTTTTT

len: 16
j_gene: TRBJ2-1
d_gene: TRBD2
abundance: .
v_gene: TRBV7-2
CDR3aa: CASSSGSGTPYNEQFF
CDR3nt: TGTGCCAGCAGCTCCGGTAGCGGGACTCCCTACAATGAGCAGTTCTTC

len: 18
j_gene: TRBJ2-1
d_gene: TRBD2
abundance: .
v_gene: TRBV4-1
CDR3aa: CASSQVLAGVTSYNEQFF
CDR3nt: TGCGCCAGCAGCCAAGTGCTAGCGGGAGTTACATCCTACAATGAGCAGTTCTTC

len: 15
j_gene: TRBJ2-3
d_gene: .
abundance: .
v_gene: TRBV15
CDR3aa: CATSSPRASTDTQYF
CDR3nt: TGTGCCACCAGCAGCCCCCGGGCTAGCACAGATACGCAGTATTTT

len: 16
j_gene: TRBJ2-5
d_gene: TRBD2
abundance: .
v_gene: TRBV7-2
CDR3aa: CASSLGTSPVEETQYF
CDR3nt: TGTGCCAGCAGCTTGGGGACTAGCCCCGTCGAAGAGACCCAGTACTTC

len: 14
j_gene: TRBJ1-1
d_gene: .
abundance: few
v_gene: TRBV5-1
CDR3aa: CASSLTAGGTEAFF
CDR3nt: TGCGCCAGCAGCTTAACTGCGGGAGGCACTGAAGCTTTCTTT

len: 14
j_gene: TRBJ1-2
d_gene: .
abundance: .
v_gene: TRBV3-1/TRBV3-2
CDR3aa: CASSQTGSYYGYTF
CDR3nt: TGTGCCAGCAGCCAAACAGGGTCATACTATGGCTACACCTTC

len: 16
j_gene: TRBJ1-3
d_gene: .
abundance: .
v_gene: TRBV7-8
CDR3aa: CASSLRLGPSGNTIYF
CDR3nt: TGTGCCAGCAGCTTAAGGTTGGGTCCCTCTGGAAACACCATATATTTT

len: 18
j_gene: TRBJ1-2
d_gene: .
abundance: .
v_gene: TRBV6-2/TRBV6-3
CDR3aa: CASSYSRFGQGLVYGYTF
CDR3nt: TGTGCCAGCAGTTACTCGAGGTTTGGGCAGGGACTTGTCTATGGCTACACCTTC

len: 17
j_gene: TRBJ1-5
d_gene: .
abundance: .
v_gene: TRBV5-5
CDR3aa: CASRIWRVIVSNQPQHF
CDR3nt: TGTGCCAGCAGGATTTGGCGGGTGATCGTGAGCAATCAGCCCCAGCATTTT

len: 13
j_gene: TRBJ2-7
d_gene: .
abundance: .
v_gene: TRBV30
CDR3aa: CAWSVLRAHEQYF
CDR3nt: TGTGCCTGGAGTGTACTCAGGGCCCACGAGCAGTACTTC

len: 13
j_gene: TRBJ2-5
d_gene: TRBD1
abundance: .
v_gene: TRBV20-1
CDR3aa: CSASTGTGETQYF
CDR3nt: TGCAGTGCTAGTACCGGGACAGGAGAGACCCAGTACTTC

len: 16
j_gene: TRBJ2-2
d_gene: .
abundance: once
v_gene: TRBV5-6
CDR3aa: CASSLVFTVNTGELFF
CDR3nt: TGTGCCAGCAGCTTGGTGTTTACAGTGAACACCGGGGAGCTGTTTTTT

len: 15
j_gene: TRBJ1-6
d_gene: .
abundance: .
v_gene: TRBV28
CDR3aa: CASSLAGFLNSPLHF
CDR3nt: TGTGCCAGCAGTTTGGCCGGGTTTCTGAATTCACCCCTCCACTTT

len: 14
j_gene: TRBJ2-7
d_gene: TRBD1
abundance: .
v_gene: TRBV5-1
CDR3aa: CASSLGAGGYEQYF
CDR3nt: TGCGCCAGCAGCTTGGGGGCAGGGGGCTACGAGCAGTACTTC

len: 13
j_gene: TRBJ1-5
d_gene: .
abundance: .
v_gene: TRBV30
CDR3aa: CAWSGGVGQPQHF
CDR3nt: TGTGCCTGGAGTGGAGGGGTTGGTCAGCCCCAGCATTTT

len: 15
j_gene: TRBJ1-1
d_gene: .
abundance: .
v_gene: TRBV9
CDR3aa: CASSVGLQGNTEAFF
CDR3nt: TGTGCCAGCAGCGTAGGGTTACAGGGCAACACTGAAGCTTTCTTT

len: 15
j_gene: TRBJ1-2
d_gene: .
abundance: .
v_gene: TRBV19
CDR3aa: CASSIEGAAPRGYTF
CDR3nt: TGTGCCAGTAGTATAGAGGGAGCAGCCCCTCGTGGCTACACCTTC

len: 13
j_gene: TRBJ2-5
d_gene: .
abundance: .
v_gene: TRBV7-9
CDR3aa: CASHYSTGETQYF
CDR3nt: TGTGCCAGCCACTACAGTACGGGGGAGACCCAGTACTTC

len: 12
j_gene: TRBJ2-3
d_gene: .
abundance: .
v_gene: TRBV6-2/TRBV6-3
CDR3aa: CASSYSGNTQYF
CDR3nt: TGTGCCAGCAGTTACTCGGGCAATACGCAGTATTTT

len: 15
j_gene: TRBJ2-2
d_gene: TRBD2
abundance: .
v_gene: TRBV7-2
CDR3aa: CASSLDGRGDGELFF
CDR3nt: TGTGCCAGCAGCCTAGATGGGAGGGGCGACGGGGAGCTGTTTTTT

len: 15
j_gene: TRBJ2-7
d_gene: .
abundance: .
v_gene: TRBV27
CDR3aa: CASSSLYVGLYEQYF
CDR3nt: TGTGCCAGCAGTTCACTTTACGTCGGGCTCTACGAGCAGTACTTC

len: 15
j_gene: TRBJ1-4
d_gene: TRBD1
abundance: .
v_gene: TRBV24-1
CDR3aa: CATSDPTGSGEKLFF
CDR3nt: TGTGCCACCAGTGATCCGACAGGGTCGGGGGAAAAACTGTTTTTT

len: 15
j_gene: TRBJ2-2
d_gene: TRBD1
abundance: few
v_gene: TRBV4-1
CDR3aa: CASSLTGGITGELFF
CDR3nt: TGCGCCAGCAGTTTAACAGGGGGTATAACCGGGGAGCTGTTTTTT

len: 15
j_gene: TRBJ1-2
d_gene: .
abundance: few
v_gene: TRBV3-1/TRBV3-2
CDR3aa: CASSQEAVFNYGYTF
CDR3nt: TGTGCCAGCAGCCAAGAAGCTGTATTTAACTATGGCTACACCTTC

len: 16
j_gene: TRBJ2-7
d_gene: TRBD2
abundance: once
v_gene: TRBV11-2
CDR3aa: CASSLSSGTSENEQYF
CDR3nt: TGTGCCAGCAGCCTCAGCTCCGGGACTAGCGAAAACGAGCAGTACTTC

len: 16
j_gene: TRBJ2-7
d_gene: .
abundance: .
v_gene: TRBV19
CDR3aa: CASSIGGAGFFHEQYF
CDR3nt: TGTGCCAGTAGTATTGGAGGGGCCGGTTTTTTCCACGAGCAGTACTTC

len: 12
j_gene: TRBJ2-3
d_gene: .
abundance: few
v_gene: TRBV27
CDR3aa: CASSPSTDTQYF
CDR3nt: TGTGCCAGCAGTCCTAGCACAGATACGCAGTATTTT

len: 12
j_gene: TRBJ2-2
d_gene: TRBD1
abundance: .
v_gene: TRBV30
CDR3aa: CAWNRGTGELFF
CDR3nt: TGTGCCTGGAACAGGGGAACCGGGGAGCTGTTTTTT

len: 15
j_gene: TRBJ2-1
d_gene: .
abundance: .
v_gene: TRBV3-1/TRBV3-2
CDR3aa: CASSPQEISYNEQFF
CDR3nt: TGTGCCAGCAGCCCCCAGGAAATTTCCTACAATGAGCAGTTCTTC

len: 13
j_gene: TRBJ2-1
d_gene: .
abundance: .
v_gene: TRBV9
CDR3aa: CASSVPASNEQFF
CDR3nt: TGTGCCAGCAGCGTACCAGCTTCCAATGAGCAGTTCTTC

len: 16
j_gene: TRBJ2-2
d_gene: TRBD1
abundance: .
v_gene: TRBV10-1
CDR3aa: CASRSGTVANTGELFF
CDR3nt: TGCGCCAGCAGATCCGGGACAGTGGCGAACACCGGGGAGCTGTTTTTT

len: 12
j_gene: TRBJ1-3
d_gene: .
abundance: .
v_gene: TRBV19
CDR3aa: CASTQSGNTIYF
CDR3nt: TGTGCCAGTACCCAATCTGGAAACACCATATATTTT

len: 20
j_gene: TRBJ2-5
d_gene: TRBD2
abundance: .
v_gene: TRBV6-4
CDR3aa: CATILSPGASGRGGEETQYF
CDR3nt: TGTGCCACCATCTTATCCCCGGGGGCTAGCGGGAGGGGGGGGGAGGAGACCCAGTACTTC

len: 14
j_gene: TRBJ2-7
d_gene: TRBD2
abundance: .
v_gene: TRBV29-1
CDR3aa: CSVEDGGRAHEQYF
CDR3nt: TGCAGCGTTGAAGATGGGGGGAGGGCACACGAGCAGTACTTC

len: 16
j_gene: TRBJ2-3
d_gene: TRBD2
abundance: .
v_gene: TRBV7-9
CDR3aa: CASSSELAGSTDTQYF
CDR3nt: TGTGCCAGCAGCTCCGAACTAGCGGGAAGCACAGATACGCAGTATTTT

len: 13
j_gene: TRBJ2-5
d_gene: .
abundance: once
v_gene: TRBV7-2
CDR3aa: CASSLALMETQYF
CDR3nt: TGTGCCAGCAGCTTGGCTTTAATGGAGACCCAGTACTTC

len: 12
j_gene: TRBJ1-4
d_gene: .
abundance: .
v_gene: TRBV4-1
CDR3aa: CASSLTGTRMFF
CDR3nt: TGCGCCAGCAGCCTCACCGGGACCAGGATGTTTTTT

len: 15
j_gene: TRBJ1-5
d_gene: .
abundance: .
v_gene: TRBV4-2
CDR3aa: CASSQVTQGNQPQHF
CDR3nt: TGTGCCAGCAGCCAAGTTACGCAGGGTAATCAGCCCCAGCATTTT

len: 15
j_gene: TRBJ1-5
d_gene: .
abundance: .
v_gene: TRBV27
CDR3aa: CASSLMGGVTQPQHF
CDR3nt: TGTGCCAGCAGTTTAATGGGGGGCGTTACTCAGCCCCAGCATTTT

len: 13
j_gene: TRBJ2-2
d_gene: .
abundance: .
v_gene: TRBV6-4
CDR3aa: CASSEGDTGELFF
CDR3nt: TGTGCCAGCAGTGAGGGGGACACCGGGGAGCTGTTTTTT

len: 16
j_gene: TRBJ2-1
d_gene: TRBD2
abundance: once
v_gene: TRBV18
CDR3aa: CASSASAGTNYNEQFF
CDR3nt: TGTGCCAGCTCAGCCTCAGCCGGGACTAACTACAATGAGCAGTTCTTC